Reported below is one TCR beta chain. Symptom resolution, clearance, or two negative PCRs marked the recovered donors of Cohort 3. Data came from immunoSEQ multiplex PCR; TCRdb stores just in-frame clones and leaves some out. The sample includes 130,000 to 150,000 clones, about 87% of them seen just once. Germline V gene lookup returns CDR1 MNHEY and CDR2 SMNVEV (reference sequence). The CDR3 spans 18 residues. The V gene end was trimmed by 4 bases and the J gene end by 4 bases; junction bases not matched to a gene: 13. These data originate in a study of blood T cell repertoires in COVID-19. Study overall: There were acute and convalescent COVID-19 samples, and they came from the United States, Italy and Spain.

The material sequenced was PBMCs or T cells enriched from blood (not recorded which). V gene TRBV27 combines with J gene TRBJ2-5; TRBD1 matches at 12 bases. The origin of this receptor is a man aged 55 to 70 who had recovered from COVID-19. The CDR3 sequence: CASSSARGQGAGRETQYF. The CDR3 nucleotides read TGTGCCAGCAGTTCCGCAAGGGGACAGGGGGCAGGGAGAGAGACCCAGTACTTC.